The 16 T cell receptor beta chains below come from one sample, sequenced in a study of cytomegalovirus exposure and HLA in healthy donors. Only in-frame clones appear in the TCRdb table, and some are missing; sequencing was by immunoSEQ multiplex PCR. The sample comprises 150,000 to 200,000 clones, around 81% of which are singletons, and 2% to 2.5% rests with the top ten. Sequenced material: PBMCs. The receptors originated from a young man in good health and CMV-seropositive.

This chain links TRBV29-1 with TRBJ1-2; the D gene is possibly TRBD1 (5 bases). Per germline, CDR1 SQVTM and CDR2 ANQGSEA. Trimming left V 4 bases short and J 2 bases short, with 11 bases between. This CDR3 contains 13 residues. The CDR3 here is CSVGEGINYGYTF. Here the CDR3 DNA reads TGCAGCGTTGGGGAGGGGATAAACTATGGCTACACCTTC.

The V and J genes are TRBV4-1 and TRBJ2-7, with no clear D. The V and J ends lost 2 bases and 4 bases respectively, with 9 bases between them. CDR1 is MGHRA, CDR2 YSYEKL, per germline. The CDR3 runs to 13 residues. The CDR3 loop reads CASSQSPYYEQYF. DNA of the CDR3: TGCGCCAGCAGCCAAAGCCCCTATTACGAGCAGTACTTC.

J is TRBJ1-6 and V is TRBV4-1; D ambiguous. CDR3 length: 17 amino acids. The germline CDR1 and CDR2 sequences are MGHRA and YSYEKL. Trimming cost V 0 bases and J 0 bases, with 9 bases left between them. The CDR3 DNA reads TGCGCCAGCAGCCAAGACAGGCTTAGCTCCTATAATTCACCCCTCCACTTT. Amino acid sequence: CASSQDRLSSYNSPLHF.

The genes are TRBV7-9 and TRBJ2-7; no definite D call. Trimming removed 1 base from V and 7 bases from J, with 14 bases in between. The CDR3 has 14 residues. Germline V lookup: CDR1 SEHNR, CDR2 FQNEAQ (reference sequence). The DNA for the CDR3 is TGTGCCAGCAGCTTAGAAGTGAAGTCAGGAGAGCAGTACTTC. It specifies CASSLEVKSGEQYF.

The CDR3 DNA reads TGCGCCAGCAGCCATCTCCGGGACAGGGATACCGGGGAGCTGTTTTTT. Protein: CASSHLRDRDTGELFF. The V call is TRBV4-1, the J call TRBJ2-2, with TRBD1 matching 9 bases. J lost 5 bases, V lost 3 bases, and 7 bases had no gene match. CDR1 MGHRA and CDR2 YSYEKL come from the germline V gene. This CDR3 region has 16 residues.

This rearrangement joins TRBV11-2 to TRBJ2-5, with 7 bases matching TRBD2. The CDR3 extends over 15 amino acids. Germline loops: CDR1 SGHAT, CDR2 FQNNGV. Unmatched junction bases numbered 3, after V lost 1 base and J lost 1 base. The CDR3 spells CASSLGWGGQETQYF. CDR3 bases: TGTGCCAGCAGCTTAGGGTGGGGGGGCCAAGAGACCCAGTACTTC.

J is TRBJ2-7 and V is TRBV14, with D possibly TRBD1 on 6 matching bases. The CDR3 totals 13 residues. Per the germline V gene, CDR1 is SGHDN and CDR2 is FVKESK. The V and J ends lost 10 bases and 2 bases respectively, with 15 bases between them. CDR3 protein: CATGRAGAYEQYF. In nucleotides, the CDR3 is TGTGCCACCGGAAGGGCAGGGGCCTACGAGCAGTACTTC.

This chain connects TRBV19 to TRBJ2-1; 12 bases are a match to TRBD2. The CDR3 length is 18 residues. Per the germline V gene, CDR1 is LNHDA and CDR2 is SQIVND (reference sequence). Trimming removed 5 bases from V and 2 bases from J; junction bases left unmatched: 10. DNA for the CDR3: TGTGCCAGTAGTTCTCGACTAGCGGGGGCCCCCGCCTACAATGAGCAGTTCTTC. Its translation: CASSSRLAGAPAYNEQFF.

The chain links TRBV27 to TRBJ2-7, with TRBD2 identical over 11 bases. In germline, CDR1 is MNHEY, CDR2 SMNVEV (reference sequence). This CDR3 is 13 amino acids long. The ends lost 11 bases at V and 0 bases at J; junction bases unmatched: 3. In DNA form, the CDR3 reads TGTGCCGCTAGCGGGGGGAACTCCTACGAGCAGTACTTC. It is translated as CAASGGNSYEQYF.

This chain links TRBV4-3 with TRBJ2-7; the D gene is possibly TRBD2 (6 bases). The CDR3 runs to 15 residues. Per the germline V gene, CDR1 is LGHNA and CDR2 is YSLEER. V lost 4 bases and J 0 bases, leaving 13 bases between the germline ends. CDR3 DNA: TGCGCCAGCAGCCTCCTTAGGGACTCCTCCTACGAGCAGTACTTC. It codes for CASSLLRDSSYEQYF.

The chain joins TRBV30 to TRBJ1-1, with D hard to call. V was clipped by 0 bases and J by 1 base, with 6 bases between them. Germline-derived CDR1 and CDR2 are GTSNPN and SVGIG (reference sequence). This CDR3 spans 13 amino acids. CDR3 sequence (DNA): TGTGCCTGGAGTGTTTACGGGAACACTGAAGCTTTCTTT. As protein: CAWSVYGNTEAFF.

This rearrangement joins TRBV4-3 to TRBJ2-5; D remains unclear. Germline CDR1 LGHNA, CDR2 YSLEER. The CDR3 length is 18 residues. Deletions cut 2 bases from V and 2 bases from J, with 21 bases between. Here the CDR3 reads CASSQLIVAASPQETQYF. The CDR3 nucleotides read TGCGCCAGCAGCCAATTGATTGTGGCCGCCTCTCCACAAGAGACCCAGTACTTC.

This chain uses TRBV30 with TRBJ2-7; 12 positions match TRBD1. CDR1 and CDR2 (germline): GTSNPN, SVGIG (reference sequence). The CDR3 runs 15 residues. J gave up 4 bases and V 3 bases, and 7 bases lay outside the gene matches. CDR3 nucleotides: TGTGCCTGGAGCGCGGGGACAGGGGGCTGGTACGAGCAGTACTTC. This sequence encodes CAWSAGTGGWYEQYF.

The V gene is TRBV7-6, the J gene TRBJ2-6; TRBD1 aligns across 7 bases. After removal of 5 bases from V and 0 bases from J, the junction contained 10 bases not matched to a gene. The CDR3 is made up of 18 amino acids. Germline V lookup: CDR1 SGHVS, CDR2 FNYEAQ. The chain's CDR3 is CASSPFQGVFSGANVLTF. DNA for the CDR3: TGTGCCAGCAGCCCATTCCAGGGGGTGTTCTCTGGGGCCAACGTCCTGACTTTC.

The J gene is TRBJ2-3, the V gene TRBV4-1; 10 bases map to TRBD2. J lost 2 bases, V lost 1 base, and 3 bases had no gene match. The germline gives CDR1 MGHRA, CDR2 YSYEKL. The CDR3 is made up of 16 amino acids. The CDR3 coding sequence is TGCGCCAGCAGCCAAGTAGCGGGGGGCCCCACAGATACGCAGTATTTT. Its protein product is CASSQVAGGPTDTQYF.

The chain uses TRBV7-6 and TRBJ1-2; possible D gene TRBD1, 5 bases. CDR1 and CDR2 from the germline V gene are SGHVS and FNYEAQ. Trimming took off 0 bases at V and 2 bases at J, with 16 bases between the two ends. The CDR3 length is 17 residues. In nucleotides, the CDR3 is TGTGCCAGCAGCTTAGCGGTGGGGCAAGACTTAAACTATGGCTACACCTTC. Protein: CASSLAVGQDLNYGYTF.